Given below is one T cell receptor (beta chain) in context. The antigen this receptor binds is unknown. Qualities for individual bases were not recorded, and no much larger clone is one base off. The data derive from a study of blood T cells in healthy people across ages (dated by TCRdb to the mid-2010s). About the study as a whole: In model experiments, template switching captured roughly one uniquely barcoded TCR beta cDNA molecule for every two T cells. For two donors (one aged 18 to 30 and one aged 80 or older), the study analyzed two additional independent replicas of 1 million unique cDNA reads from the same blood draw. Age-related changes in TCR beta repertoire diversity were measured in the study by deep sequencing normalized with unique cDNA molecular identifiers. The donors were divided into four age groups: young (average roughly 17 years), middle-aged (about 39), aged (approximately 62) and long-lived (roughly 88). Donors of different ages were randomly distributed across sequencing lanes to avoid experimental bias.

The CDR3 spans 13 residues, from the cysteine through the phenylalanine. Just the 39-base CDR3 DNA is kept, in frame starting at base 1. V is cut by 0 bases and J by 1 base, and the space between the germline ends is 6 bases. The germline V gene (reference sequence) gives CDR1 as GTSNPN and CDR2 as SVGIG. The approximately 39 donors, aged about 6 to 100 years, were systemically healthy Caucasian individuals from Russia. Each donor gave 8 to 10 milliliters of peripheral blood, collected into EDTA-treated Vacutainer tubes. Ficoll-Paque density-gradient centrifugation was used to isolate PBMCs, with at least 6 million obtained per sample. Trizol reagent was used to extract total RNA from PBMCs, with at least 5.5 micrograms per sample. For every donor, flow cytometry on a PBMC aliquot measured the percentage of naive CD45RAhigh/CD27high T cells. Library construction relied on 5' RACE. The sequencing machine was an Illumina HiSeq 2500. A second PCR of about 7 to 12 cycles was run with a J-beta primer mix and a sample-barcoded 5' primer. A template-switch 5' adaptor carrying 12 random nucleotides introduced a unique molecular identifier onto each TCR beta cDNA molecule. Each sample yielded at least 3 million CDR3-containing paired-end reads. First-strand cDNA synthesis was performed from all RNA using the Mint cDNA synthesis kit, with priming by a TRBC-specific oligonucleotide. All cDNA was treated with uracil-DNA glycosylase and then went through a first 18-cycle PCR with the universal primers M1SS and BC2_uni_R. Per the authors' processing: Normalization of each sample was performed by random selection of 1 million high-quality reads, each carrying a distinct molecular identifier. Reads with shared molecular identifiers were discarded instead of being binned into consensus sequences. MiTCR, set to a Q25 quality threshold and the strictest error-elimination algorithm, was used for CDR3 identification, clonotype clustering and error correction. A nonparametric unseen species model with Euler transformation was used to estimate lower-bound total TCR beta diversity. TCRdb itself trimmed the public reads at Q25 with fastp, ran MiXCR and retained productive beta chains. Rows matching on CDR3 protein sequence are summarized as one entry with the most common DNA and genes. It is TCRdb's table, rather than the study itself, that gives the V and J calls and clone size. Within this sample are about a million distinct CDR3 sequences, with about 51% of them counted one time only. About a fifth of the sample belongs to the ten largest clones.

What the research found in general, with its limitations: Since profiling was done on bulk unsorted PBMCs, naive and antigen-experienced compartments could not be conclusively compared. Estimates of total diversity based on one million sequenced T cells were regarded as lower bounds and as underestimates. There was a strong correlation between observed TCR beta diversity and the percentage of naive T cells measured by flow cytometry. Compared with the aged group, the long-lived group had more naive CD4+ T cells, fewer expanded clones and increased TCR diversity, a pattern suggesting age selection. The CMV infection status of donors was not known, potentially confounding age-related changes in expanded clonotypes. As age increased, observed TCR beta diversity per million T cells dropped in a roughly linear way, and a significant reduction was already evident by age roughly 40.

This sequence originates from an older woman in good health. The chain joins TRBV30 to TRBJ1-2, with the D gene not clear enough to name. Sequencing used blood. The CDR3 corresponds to CAWSVLINYGYTF. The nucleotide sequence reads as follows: TGTGCCTGGAGTGTACTAATTAACTATGGCTACACCTTC.